What follows are 26 T cell receptor beta chains derived from one specimen sequenced in a study of beta chain features in type 1 diabetes. Isolated RNA was reverse transcribed in full, so expressed TCRB transcripts were sequenced. The method was immunoSEQ multiplex PCR; TCRdb's version includes in-frame clones alone and lacks a portion of them. The sample contains around 650,000 clones, under 15% of which appear only once. Whole-study results and caveats: Shorter TCRB CDR3s, moderately but significantly so, marked every one of the four CD4+ subsets in Type 1 diabetes patients.

Their target antigens are unknown. Material for sequencing was naive CD4+ T cells from blood. These TCRs come from a man younger than 45 with type 1 diabetes.

This clone was observed a handful of times. The rearrangement links TRBV29-1 to TRBJ2-7; 7 bases match TRBD1. This CDR3 is 13 amino acids long. J was trimmed by 4 bases and V by 7 bases; bases with no gene match: 10. Per germline, CDR1 SQVTM and CDR2 ANQGSEA. The CDR3 DNA sequence: TGCAGCGCCCAAATGGGACAGATTTACGAGCAGTACTTC. Its translation: CSAQMGQIYEQYF.

The chain uses TRBV19 and TRBJ1-5; no definite D call. Germline V lookup: CDR1 LNHDA, CDR2 SQIVND (reference sequence). The V and J ends lost 3 bases and 7 bases respectively, with 10 bases between them. The CDR3 length is 13 residues. The CDR3 DNA reads as TGTGCCAGTAGTATTGAGGATGACCAGCCCCAGCATTTT. It specifies CASSIEDDQPQHF.

The chain is built from TRBV2 and TRBJ1-3; D not resolved. Trimming removed 3 bases at V and 0 bases at J, with 9 bases between. The CDR3 extends over 15 amino acids. Germline-derived CDR1 and CDR2 are SNHLY and FYNNEI. CDR3: CASSESPHSGNTIYF. CDR3 DNA sequence: TGTGCCAGCAGTGAGAGTCCCCACTCTGGAAACACCATATATTTT. The full variable domain, with the rest looked up from reference TRBV2 and TRBJ1-3, is EPEVTQTPSHQVTQMGQEVILRCVPISNHLYFYWYRQILGQKVEFLVSFYNNEISEKSEIFDDQFSVERPDGSNFTLKIRSTKLEDSAMYFCASSESPHSGNTIYFGEGSWLTVV.

This clone has a count of ten or more. The rearrangement uses TRBV7-9 and TRBJ2-3, with D hard to call. CDR3 length: 12 amino acids. Germline-derived CDR1 and CDR2 are SEHNR and FQNEAQ (reference sequence). The V and J ends lost 5 bases and 2 bases respectively, with 5 bases between them. The CDR3 DNA reads as TGTGCCAGCAGCCCGAACACAGATACGCAGTATTTT. Translated: CASSPNTDTQYF.

The J gene is TRBJ2-3, the V gene TRBV9; D unresolved. This CDR3 is built from 15 residues. Germline V lookup: CDR1 SGDLS, CDR2 YYNGEE. V was shortened by 7 bases and J by 4 bases, with 19 bases between the two germline ends. CDR3 coding DNA: TGTGCCAGCGTCCGAGATGGTGGGCCCCCAGATACGCAGTATTTT. This gives the protein CASVRDGGPPDTQYF.

The chain carries TRBV2 and TRBJ1-1; a weak D match, TRBD1 (6 bases). Trimming stripped 6 bases from V and 1 base from J, with 9 bases between. CDR1 SNHLY and CDR2 FYNNEI come from the germline V gene. This CDR3 region has 13 residues. The CDR3 DNA follows: TGTGCCAGCAGCCCCAGGGGGAACACTGAAGCTTTCTTT. Amino acids: CASSPRGNTEAFF.

This clone was seen more than once but under ten times. The chain recombines TRBV14 with TRBJ1-2; D remains unclear. Between the trimmed V and J ends, which lost 1 base and 0 bases, there was a span of 9 bases. CDR1 is SGHDN, CDR2 FVKESK, per germline. The CDR3 contains 15 residues. CDR3 sequence (DNA): TGTGCCAGCAGCCAAGCAAGGGTTCCTAACTATGGCTACACCTTC. Its translation is CASSQARVPNYGYTF.

There are a few counts of this clone. This rearrangement joins TRBV7-2 to TRBJ2-2, with D tentatively TRBD1 (6 bases). CDR3 length: 15 residues. V was pared by 1 base and J by 1 base, with 7 bases between. Germline lookup yields CDR1 SGHTA and CDR2 FQGNSA. In DNA form, the CDR3 reads TGTGCCAGCAGCTTAGTACAGGGGAACACCGGGGAGCTGTTTTTT. Translation gives CASSLVQGNTGELFF.

There are a few counts of this clone. The V and J genes are TRBV7-9 and TRBJ2-7, with D perhaps assigned TRBD1 or TRBD2 (5 bases each). Trimming cost V 3 bases and J 0 bases, with 9 bases left between them. CDR1 is SEHNR, CDR2 FQNEAQ, per germline (reference sequence). The CDR3 is 14 amino acids. In DNA form, the CDR3 reads TGTGCCAGCAGCTTGTTAGGGACCTCCTACGAGCAGTACTTC. Translated, it gives CASSLLGTSYEQYF.

This sequence joins TRBV15 and TRBJ2-7; 8 nucleotides match TRBD1. The CDR3 totals 15 residues. Germline V lookup: CDR1 LNHNV, CDR2 YYDKDF (reference sequence). V was pared by 0 bases and J by 3 bases, with 4 bases of the junction left unmatched. CDR3 in DNA: TGTGCCACCAGCAGAGATCGGGGGACAGGCTACGAGCAGTACTTC. Its protein is CATSRDRGTGYEQYF.

This clone was seen a few times. V gene TRBV27 combines with J gene TRBJ2-6; a possible D gene is TRBD1 (5 bases). Germline CDR1 and CDR2: MNHEY and SMNVEV (reference sequence). The CDR3 runs 17 residues. The V gene lost 7 bases and the J gene lost 0 bases, with 16 bases spanning the gap. CDR3 DNA sequence: TGTGCCAGCACTAAGGAAGGGGCCCTCTCTGGGGCCAACGTCCTGACTTTC. It codes for CASTKEGALSGANVLTF.

This clone was observed a handful of times. CDR3 coding DNA: TGTGCCAGCAGCCACGGGGTGGAACAAGAGACCCAGTACTTC. Its protein product is CASSHGVEQETQYF. This chain joins TRBV9 and TRBJ2-5; TRBD2 might be the D (5 bases). The V end lost 4 bases, the J end lost 2 bases, and 12 bases lay between the germline ends. The CDR3 has 14 residues. Per the germline V gene, CDR1 is SGDLS and CDR2 is YYNGEE. The full variable domain, rest sourced from reference TRBV9 and TRBJ2-5, is DSGVTQTPKHLITATGQRVTLRCSPRSGDLSVYWYQQSLDQGLQFLIQYYNGEERAKGNILERFSAQQFPDLHSELNLSSLELGDSALYFCASSHGVEQETQYFGPGTRLLVL.

This clone has just a few counts. The same CDR3 also results from other DNA sequences found in this sample. This rearrangement joins TRBV11-3 to TRBJ2-3; D is unresolved. The ends were cut back, 5 bases at V and 2 bases at J, with 2 bases in the middle. Germline values: CDR1 SGHNT, CDR2 YENEEA. CDR3 length equals 11 residues. Written as DNA, the CDR3 is TGTGCCAGCAGCCTCACAGATACGCAGTATTTT. This codes for CASSLTDTQYF.

This clone was picked up a small number of times. The chain couples TRBV7-9 to TRBJ1-6, with D possibly TRBD1 on 6 matching bases. The CDR3 is 15 residues long. CDR1 is SEHNR and CDR2 is FQNEAQ in the germline V gene (reference sequence). V was trimmed by 5 bases and J by 8 bases, leaving 16 bases between them. CDR3 sequence (DNA): TGTGCCAGCAGCCAACGACAGGATCCATATTCACCCCTCCACTTT. Amino acid sequence: CASSQRQDPYSPLHF.

This clone has more than one count but fewer than ten. J is TRBJ1-6 and V is TRBV6-5, with 10 bases fitting TRBD1. The CDR3 totals 14 residues. Germline CDR1 reads MNHEY; CDR2 reads SVGAGI. Trimming cost V 10 bases and J 5 bases; bases outside gene matches: 5. The CDR3: CATNGQGDNSPLHF. The CDR3 region has the DNA TGTGCCACCAACGGACAGGGGGATAATTCACCCCTCCACTTT.

There are a few counts of this clone. The genes are TRBV5-6 and TRBJ1-5; D remains ambiguous. CDR3 length: 14 amino acids. CDR1 SGHDT and CDR2 YYEEEE come from the germline V gene. Trimming stripped 0 bases from V and 1 base from J, with 5 bases between. The CDR3 nucleotides are TGTGCCAGCAGCTTGGGACCGAGCAATCAGCCCCAGCATTTT. It specifies CASSLGPSNQPQHF. Based on the CDR3 plus reference TRBV5-6 and TRBJ1-5, the full variable domain is DAGVTQSPTHLIKTRGQQVTLRCSPKSGHDTVSWYQQALGQGPQFIFQYYEEEERQRGNFPDRFSGHQFPNYSSELNVNALLLGDSALYLCASSLGPSNQPQHFGDGTRLSIL.

This clone has more than one count but fewer than ten. The gene calls are TRBV19 and TRBJ1-2, with D unclear. The V and J ends lost 7 bases and 4 bases respectively, with 10 bases between them. From germline, CDR1 is LNHDA and CDR2 SQIVND (reference sequence). The CDR3 contains 12 residues. The DNA for the CDR3 is TGTGCCAGTAAAGATTTACTCTATGGCTACACCTTC. Its protein is CASKDLLYGYTF.

The CDR3 DNA follows: TGTGCCAGCAGCCTGATTGGTGCTATTGAGCAGTTCTTC. Translating gives CASSLIGAIEQFF. The chain employs TRBV11-2 and TRBJ2-1; D ambiguous. Deletions cut 5 bases from V and 9 bases from J, with 14 bases between. Germline lookup yields CDR1 SGHAT and CDR2 FQNNGV. This CDR3 contains 13 residues. Full variable domain (outside the CDR3, taken from reference TRBV11-2 and TRBJ2-1): EAGVAQSPRYKIIEKRQSVAFWCNPISGHATLYWYQQILGQGPKLLIQFQNNGVVDDSQLPKDRFSAERLKGVDSTLKIQPAKLEDSAVYLCASSLIGAIEQFFGPGTRLTVL.

The rearrangement uses TRBV2 and TRBJ2-6; D possibly corresponds to TRBD1 (6 bases). The CDR3 is 15 residues long. Germline-derived CDR1 and CDR2 are SNHLY and FYNNEI. V dropped 5 bases and J dropped 2 bases, with 10 bases sitting between them. The CDR3 spells CASSSSGAGANVLTF. The CDR3 nucleotides read TGTGCCAGCAGTTCATCAGGGGCTGGGGCCAACGTCCTGACTTTC.

This clone has more than one count but fewer than ten. The rearrangement links TRBV4-3 to TRBJ1-1, with no clear D. This CDR3 is built from 14 residues. In germline, CDR1 is LGHNA, CDR2 YSLEER. Between the trimmed V and J ends, which lost 5 bases and 4 bases, there was a span of 14 bases. In DNA form, the CDR3 reads TGCGCCAGCAGCTCAAGGGATTTGGGCACTGAAGCTTTCTTT. Translating it yields CASSSRDLGTEAFF.

V and J are TRBV2 and TRBJ1-2; 9 bases fit TRBD1. CDR1 is SNHLY, CDR2 FYNNEI, per germline. The CDR3 has 14 residues. The trim removed 8 bases at V and 6 bases at J, leaving 10 bases unmatched. CDR3 in DNA: TGTGCCAGCCTTGTATTGGGACAGGGCAATGGCTACACCTTC. This encodes CASLVLGQGNGYTF.

The rearrangement links TRBV4-1 to TRBJ2-2, with 7 bases identical to TRBD1. Trimming cost V 5 bases and J 4 bases; bases outside gene matches: 10. Germline V gene sequence: CDR1 MGHRA, CDR2 YSYEKL. The CDR3 extends over 16 amino acids. The CDR3 DNA is TGCGCCAGCAGCAAAACAGGGGTGGATTTCACCGGGGAGCTGTTTTTT. Protein sequence: CASSKTGVDFTGELFF.

This clone was picked up a small number of times. The chain links TRBV6-1 to TRBJ2-6, with D perhaps TRBD1 (6 bases). Trimming left V 4 bases short and J 1 base short, with 11 bases between. CDR1 and CDR2 from the germline V gene are MNHNS and SASEGT. CDR3 length: 16 residues. This CDR3 reads CASSAEQGSGANVLTF. CDR3 nucleotide sequence: TGTGCCAGCAGTGCCGAACAGGGTTCTGGGGCCAACGTCCTGACTTTC.

This clone came up a few times. The chain joins TRBV5-1 to TRBJ2-3; the match to TRBD1 covers 7 bases. After removal of 3 bases from V and 2 bases from J, the junction contained 9 bases not matched to a gene. Germline CDR1 reads SGHRS; CDR2 reads YFSETQ. There are 16 residues in the CDR3. The CDR3 bases are TGCGCCAGCAGCTCCCGAGGGGGCTTAATCACAGATACGCAGTATTTT. Amino acid sequence: CASSSRGGLITDTQYF.

Concerning this clone: This CDR3 is also generated by other DNA sequences in the sample. V is TRBV7-2 and J is TRBJ1-6; D call uncertain. This CDR3 region has 12 residues. Trimming left V 1 base short and J 5 bases short, with 0 bases between. Germline assignment: CDR1 SGHTA and CDR2 FQGNSA. The DNA for the CDR3 is TGTGCCAGCAGCTTAGATAATTCACCCCTCCACTTT. It encodes CASSLDNSPLHF.

This clone was seen a few times. The V and J genes are TRBV29-1 and TRBJ2-5; TRBD1 matches at 9 bases. V lost 3 bases to trimming and J lost 2 bases; unmatched junction nucleotides: 7. The V gene's germline CDR1 is SQVTM and CDR2 ANQGSEA. CDR3 length: 15 amino acids. CDR3 DNA sequence: TGCAGCGTTGATTCAGGGACAGGGAGGCAAGAGACCCAGTACTTC. Translation: CSVDSGTGRQETQYF.